The next 32 T cell receptor beta chains were all read from a single sample in a study of CD8+CD57+ T cells in acquired aplastic anemia. The template used for profiling TCR beta VDJ and CDR3 was genomic DNA. TCRdb ran MiXCR on the reads and lists one entry per CDR3 protein. Among 150,000 or so distinct CDR3 sequences listed, roughly 50% were seen once. Sequencing involved patients with CD8+CD57+ cell expansion previously shown by flow cytometry. The sequenced material came from sorted CD4+, CD8+, or CD8+CD57+ T cells (not recorded which) from PBMCs. Source of these receptors: a human donor with aplastic anemia.

In its sample, this clonotype was seen once. V usage is TRBV29-1 and J usage is TRBJ2-1, with 13 positions matching TRBD2. Germline CDR1 reads SQVTM; CDR2 reads ANQGSEA. The length of the CDR3 is 16 residues. Trimming at V came to 8 bases and at J to 4 bases, leaving 11 bases not matched to a gene. CDR3: CSPWLGLAGSYNEQFF. The CDR3 DNA reads as TGCAGCCCCTGGTTGGGACTAGCGGGGTCTTACAATGAGCAGTTCTTC.

The chain is built from TRBV7-3 and TRBJ2-5; possible D gene TRBD2, 6 bases. CDR3 length equals 15 residues. V was trimmed by 5 bases and J by 5 bases, leaving 18 bases between them. Germline V lookup: CDR1 SGHTA, CDR2 FQGTGA. The CDR3 coding sequence is TGTGCCAGCAGCCCCGGGGAGGTGTTGGGGGAGACCCAGTACTTC. Translated: CASSPGEVLGETQYF. Together with reference TRBV7-3 and TRBJ2-5, the CDR3 gives the full variable domain: GAGVSQTPSNKVTEKGKYVELRCDPISGHTALYWYRQSLGQGPEFLIYFQGTGAADDSGLPNDRFFAVRPEGSVSTLKIQRTERGDSAVYLCASSPGEVLGETQYFGPGTRLLVL.

The chain couples TRBV7-3 to TRBJ1-6; 9 bases are shared with TRBD1. This CDR3 is 15 amino acids long. Germline trimming cut 5 bases from V and 10 bases from J; bases unmatched to any gene: 9. Germline V gives CDR1 SGHTA, CDR2 FQGTGA. The CDR3 nucleotides are TGTGCCAGCAGCCCGAGGACAGGGGAGGGATCACCCCTCCACTTT. This encodes CASSPRTGEGSPLHF. The full variable domain, rest sourced from reference TRBV7-3 and TRBJ1-6, is GAGVSQTPSNKVTEKGKYVELRCDPISGHTALYWYRQSLGQGPEFLIYFQGTGAADDSGLPNDRFFAVRPEGSVSTLKIQRTERGDSAVYLCASSPRTGEGSPLHFGNGTRLTVT.

The rearrangement joins TRBV4-2 to TRBJ2-1; D uncertain. The CDR3 has 16 residues. The germline gives CDR1 LGHNA, CDR2 YNFKEQ. The V and J ends lost 0 bases and 8 bases respectively, with 17 bases between them. The CDR3 here is CASSQEAGSRPDEQFF. The CDR3 DNA sequence: TGTGCCAGCAGCCAAGAGGCCGGTAGCAGGCCGGATGAGCAGTTCTTC.

This clonotype has only a few counts. The chain links TRBV6-5 to TRBJ2-2; 15 nucleotides line up with TRBD2. CDR1 and CDR2 from the germline V gene are MNHEY and SVGAGI. With 2 bases clipped from V and 7 bases from J, the junction kept 8 bases outside the gene matches. The CDR3 loop spans 18 amino acids. The CDR3 DNA reads TGTGCCAGCAGTTACCCCACGGGACTAGCGGGGGGAGGCGGGGAGCTGTTTTTT. This translates into CASSYPTGLAGGGGELFF.

This clonotype was observed a handful of times. The V call is TRBV7-9, the J call TRBJ2-7; the D is unclear. The V and J ends lost 3 bases and 2 bases respectively, with 8 bases between them. Per germline, CDR1 SEHNR and CDR2 FQNEAQ (reference sequence). The CDR3 extends over 13 amino acids. As DNA, the CDR3 is TGTGCCAGCAGCTTTAGTGAAGCCTACGAGCAGTACTTC. As protein: CASSFSEAYEQYF. Combining the CDR3 with reference TRBV7-9 and TRBJ2-7 gives the whole variable domain DTGVSQNPRHKITKRGQNVTFRCDPISEHNRLYWYRQTLGQGPEFLTYFQNEAQLEKSRLLSDRFSAERPKGSFSTLEIQRTEQGDSAMYLCASSFSEAYEQYFGPGTRLTVT.

The rearrangement links TRBV19 to TRBJ2-7; tentatively, D is TRBD1 or TRBD2 (7 bases each). The CDR3 runs 14 residues. From germline, CDR1 is LNHDA and CDR2 SQIVND (reference sequence). V was trimmed by 11 bases and J by 2 bases, leaving 19 bases between them. The CDR3 coding sequence is TGTGCCGCAAAGGGGGCGGGGGCCCCCTACGAGCAGTACTTC. Protein product: CAAKGAGAPYEQYF.

This clonotype was seen many times. The chain has TRBV14 and TRBJ2-7, with 7 bases lining up with TRBD1. From germline, CDR1 is SGHDN and CDR2 FVKESK. This CDR3 spans 15 amino acids. J was trimmed by 1 base and V by 7 bases; bases with no gene match: 10. The CDR3 DNA reads as TGTGCCAGCAATAGAGACAGGGCCCATTCCTACGAGCAGTACGTC. Encoded protein: CASNRDRAHSYEQYV.

This clonotype has a count of ten or more. The CDR3 here is CASSQQRSGKQPQHF. Written as DNA, the CDR3 is TGTGCCAGCAGCCAACAACGATCGGGGAAGCAGCCCCAGCATTTT. The chain uses TRBV6-1 and TRBJ1-5; D ambiguous. CDR3 length equals 15 residues. Germline V gene lookup returns CDR1 MNHNS and CDR2 SASEGT. Trimming cost V 6 bases and J 7 bases, with 19 bases left between them.

This clonotype showed up many times. The chain has TRBV7-2 and TRBJ1-2; 9 bases line up with TRBD1. The CDR3 is 14 residues long. CDR1 and CDR2 from the germline V gene are SGHTA and FQGNSA. The V segment lost 4 bases and the J segment 7 bases; nucleotides outside the gene matches: 7. This CDR3 is CASSSPTGGGGYTF. The CDR3 DNA follows: TGTGCCAGCAGCTCCCCTACAGGGGGCGGTGGCTACACCTTC.

The chain couples TRBV25-1 to TRBJ2-3; TRBD1 or TRBD2 may be the D gene (5 bases each). V lost 1 base, J lost 8 bases, and 13 bases lay in between. The length of the CDR3 is 14 residues. Per the germline V gene, CDR1 is MGHDK and CDR2 is SYGVNS. In DNA form, the CDR3 reads TGTGCCAGCAGTGAATTCCGGGGCAGCGGTACGCAGTATTTT. This gives the protein CASSEFRGSGTQYF.

With respect to this clonotype: The junction differs from germline at one of its ends, possibly a read error. CDR3 coding DNA: TGCCCCAGCAGCCCAAAACCACCCAACACTGAAGCTTTCTTT. Encoded protein: CPSSPKPPNTEAFF. This sequence joins TRBV4-3 and TRBJ1-1; no firm D call. This CDR3 region has 14 residues. CDR1 and CDR2 from the germline V gene are LGHNA and YSLEER.

A few counts support this clonotype. The gene calls are TRBV11-2 and TRBJ2-3, with a weak D call TRBD1 (6 bases). Trimming took off 2 bases at V and 2 bases at J, with 11 bases between the two ends. Germline assignment: CDR1 SGHAT and CDR2 FQNNGV. CDR3 length equals 15 residues. Here the CDR3 DNA reads TGTGCCAGCAGCTTAAGTAGGGGGTTCACAGATACGCAGTATTTT. This translates into CASSLSRGFTDTQYF. Filled out from reference TRBV11-2 and TRBJ2-3, the complete variable domain reads EAGVAQSPRYKIIEKRQSVAFWCNPISGHATLYWYQQILGQGPKLLIQFQNNGVVDDSQLPKDRFSAERLKGVDSTLKIQPAKLEDSAVYLCASSLSRGFTDTQYFGPGTRLTVL.

This clonotype was seen more than once but under ten times. V is TRBV25-1 and J is TRBJ2-6; no clear D. Between the trimmed V and J ends, which lost 5 bases and 4 bases, there was a span of 6 bases. Germline loops: CDR1 MGHDK, CDR2 SYGVNS. The CDR3 covers 13 residues. The CDR3 DNA is TGTGCCAGCAGTCGGCCCGGGGCCAACGTCCTGACTTTC. The encoded protein is CASSRPGANVLTF.

Here the CDR3 DNA reads TGTGCCACCAGCGAAACAGGGGGGGTGGGTACAGATACGCAGTATTTT. Its protein product is CATSETGGVGTDTQYF. The chain employs TRBV24-1 and TRBJ2-3; D is perhaps TRBD1 (8 bases). This CDR3 spans 16 amino acids. Deletions cut 7 bases from V and 3 bases from J, with 19 bases between. The germline CDR1 and CDR2 sequences are KGHDR and SFDVKD.

The gene calls are TRBV9 and TRBJ1-5; D might be TRBD1 (5 bases). This CDR3 contains 16 residues. CDR1 SGDLS and CDR2 YYNGEE come from the germline V gene. V lost 3 bases and J lost 6, with 19 bases in between. The CDR3 DNA follows: TGTGCCAGCAGCGCTATAGCGGGGGGACTAAGTCAGCCCCAGCATTTT. This codes for CASSAIAGGLSQPQHF.

This clonotype occurred many times. The V call is TRBV5-1, the J call TRBJ2-3, with 7 bases that match TRBD1. The V gene's germline CDR1 is SGHRS and CDR2 YFSETQ. The ends lost 4 bases at V and 4 bases at J; junction bases unmatched: 6. The CDR3 runs to 14 residues. CDR3 nucleotide sequence: TGCGCCAGCAGCGAACGACAGGGTGCAGATACGCAGTATTTT. Its translation: CASSERQGADTQYF.

The sample holds many counts of this clonotype. CDR3 in amino acids: CASSIVGSNTGELFF. DNA of the CDR3: TGTGCCAGTAGTATAGTCGGGTCCAACACCGGGGAGCTGTTTTTT. The chain joins TRBV19 to TRBJ2-2; D is unclear. Trimming cost V 1 base and J 2 bases, with 8 bases left between them. This CDR3 contains 15 residues. Germline assignment: CDR1 LNHDA and CDR2 SQIVND (reference sequence). The whole variable domain, filled in from reference TRBV19 and TRBJ2-2, reads DGGITQSPKYLFRKEGQNVTLSCEQNLNHDAMYWYRQDPGQGLRLIYYSQIVNDFQKGDIAEGYSVSREKKESFPLTVTSAQKNPTAFYLCASSIVGSNTGELFFGEGSRLTVL.

This clonotype was seen at least ten times. Mismatch with germline at one junction end may stem from a read error. The chain uses TRBV19 and TRBJ2-1; 9 nucleotides line up with TRBD1. The CDR3 has 13 amino acids. Germline V gives CDR1 LNHDA, CDR2 SQIVND (reference sequence). The DNA for the CDR3 is TGTGCCAGTAGTAGAGGGGAAGACAGGGGGAAAATCTTC. This gives the protein CASSRGEDRGKIF.

Notes on this clonotype: One end of the junction fails to match germline, which may point to a read error. The V gene is TRBV19, the J gene TRBJ2-1, with TRBD2 identical over 10 bases. The germline V gene encodes CDR1 LNHDA and CDR2 SQIVND (reference sequence). There are 15 residues in the CDR3. The CDR3 nucleotides read TGTGTCAGTAGACCGGGAGCGGGGGGGTACAATGAGCAGTTCTTC. Translated, it gives CVSRPGAGGYNEQFF.

This clonotype appeared many times. The V gene is TRBV7-6, the J gene TRBJ2-5, with 12 bases identical to TRBD2. The ends lost 6 bases at V and 1 base at J; junction bases unmatched: 3. Looked up from germline, CDR1 is SGHVS and CDR2 is FNYEAQ. The CDR3 is made up of 15 amino acids. As DNA, the CDR3 is TGTGCCAGCAGGAAGACTAGCGGGGGCCAAGAGACCCAGTACTTC. Amino acid sequence: CASRKTSGGQETQYF.

The chain has TRBV7-2 and TRBJ1-1, with D uncertain. The germline gives CDR1 SGHTA, CDR2 FQGNSA. The CDR3 loop spans 12 amino acids. Deletions cut 5 bases from V and 7 bases from J, with 11 bases between. This CDR3 reads CASSPSQLEAFF. CDR3 bases: TGTGCCAGCAGCCCAAGCCAGCTTGAAGCTTTCTTT.

V is TRBV10-2 and J is TRBJ2-7; D remains unclear. Trimming left V 6 bases short and J 1 base short, with 16 bases between. Germline CDR1 WSHSY, CDR2 SAAADI. CDR3 size: 15 residues. The CDR3 DNA is TGCGCCAGCAGACTGGAGACCCGAGTATCCTACGAGCAGTACTTC. This codes for CASRLETRVSYEQYF.

The chain combines TRBV19 with TRBJ2-3; 8 bases align to TRBD1. Germline values: CDR1 LNHDA, CDR2 SQIVND (reference sequence). The CDR3 runs 14 residues. The ends lost 6 bases at V and 2 bases at J; junction bases unmatched: 4. CDR3 nucleotide sequence: TGTGCCAGTAGCCCGGACAGGGCCACAGATACGCAGTATTTT. The encoded protein is CASSPDRATDTQYF.

The rearrangement joins TRBV2 to TRBJ2-7, with D perhaps matching TRBD1 (6 bases). With 1 base removed from V and 0 bases from J, the gap between germline ends came to 10 bases. This CDR3 has 15 amino acids. In germline, CDR1 is SNHLY, CDR2 FYNNEI. CDR3 in DNA: TGTGCCAGCAGTGAAGGACAGGTAAACTCCTACGAGCAGTACTTC. Amino acids: CASSEGQVNSYEQYF.

In this sample, this clonotype turned up a few times. The chain couples TRBV7-2 to TRBJ1-2; no definite D call. Trimming removed 5 bases from V and 4 bases from J, with 5 bases in between. In germline, CDR1 is SGHTA, CDR2 FQGNSA. The CDR3 sequence is 11 residues long. CDR3 sequence: CASSPVYGYTF. The CDR3, as DNA: TGTGCCAGCAGCCCTGTCTATGGCTACACCTTC.

This chain joins TRBV7-8 and TRBJ1-2, with TRBD1 as a possible D gene (5 bases). V lost 5 bases and J 10 bases, leaving 20 bases between the germline ends. The CDR3 has 14 residues. CDR1 and CDR2 from the germline V gene are SGHVS and FQNEAQ. DNA of the CDR3: TGTGCCAGCAGCCGCTACCCGGGGCAGGACCACTACACCTTC. Its protein product is CASSRYPGQDHYTF.

The V call is TRBV24-1, the J call TRBJ1-6, with 9 bases that match TRBD1. V trimming: 9 bases; J trimming: 9 bases; junction bases outside the gene matches: 2. The germline V gene has CDR1 KGHDR and CDR2 SFDVKD. The CDR3 spans 12 residues. CDR3: CATGTGSSPLHF. CDR3 nucleotide sequence: TGTGCCACCGGGACAGGGAGTTCACCCCTCCACTTT.

This clonotype was detected only a few times. J is TRBJ1-1 and V is TRBV6-1; D gene unclear. Trimming shortened V by 6 bases and J by 0 bases, and 8 bases separated the two germline ends. From germline, CDR1 is MNHNS and CDR2 SASEGT. The CDR3 spans 13 residues. CDR3 DNA: TGTGCCAGCAGCCGACCCATGAACACTGAAGCTTTCTTT. Amino acid sequence: CASSRPMNTEAFF.

The V gene is TRBV29-1, the J gene TRBJ1-4; 7 nucleotides align to TRBD1. The CDR3 totals 12 residues. V gave up 4 bases and J gave up 7 bases; unmatched junction bases: 3. The germline CDR1 and CDR2 sequences are SQVTM and ANQGSEA. The CDR3 coding sequence is TGCAGCGTTGGGAGACAGGGTGAAAAACTGTTTTTT. Its translation is CSVGRQGEKLFF.

This clonotype was seen at least ten times. The chain couples TRBV20-1 to TRBJ1-1; D is undetermined. Germline V CDR1 and CDR2: DFQATT, SNEGSKA (reference sequence). The ends were cut back, 3 bases at V and 5 bases at J, with 13 bases in the middle. The CDR3 has 13 amino acids. CDR3 region: CSASRGRETEAFF. The DNA for the CDR3 is TGCAGTGCTAGTAGAGGCAGAGAGACTGAAGCTTTCTTT.

Note on this clonotype: One base away lies a much larger clone, so this may be a sequencing read error. The CDR3 region has the DNA TGCGCCAGCAGCCAAGATACTACAGCCATACTCACAGATACGCAGTATTTT. Its translation is CASSQDTTAILTDTQYF. The J gene is TRBJ2-3, the V gene TRBV4-1; no firm D call. The CDR3 runs to 17 residues. The V gene's germline CDR1 is MGHRA and CDR2 YSYEKL. The ends were cut back, 0 bases at V and 2 bases at J, with 15 bases in the middle.